This is a list of T cell receptor beta chains from one sample in a study of T cell responses to AZD1222 COVID-19 vaccine. Profiling relied on immunoSEQ multiplex PCR, and the TCRdb table lists in-frame clones only, not all of them. Altogether about 100,000 clones are present, approximately 90% being singletons, with the ten largest covering around 2.3%. Sample: peripheral blood, taken 28 days after the second AZD1222 dose. These receptors were taken from an adult who received the AZD1222 COVID-19 vaccine. The CDR3 runs from the conserved cysteine through the conserved F or W. D genes are given only for firm matches. The size field is filled for only some rows; it gives once, few, many or a size class.

TRBD2,TRBV6-5,TRBJ2-1,NA,CASSYTLAGEFEQFF,TGTGCCAGCAGTTACACCTTAGCGGGAGAGTTTGAGCAGTTCTTC
NA,TRBV10-1,TRBJ1-4,NA,CATPPRGFREKLFF,TGCGCCACCCCACCTCGGGGATTCCGGGAAAAACTGTTTTTT
NA,TRBV7-9,TRBJ1-2,once,CASSLGPSGGSGYTF,TGTGCCAGCAGCTTAGGCCCCTCGGGGGGCAGTGGCTACACCTTC
TRBD2,TRBV9,TRBJ2-5,NA,CASSVAGRASETQYF,TGTGCCAGCAGCGTCGCCGGGAGGGCCTCGGAGACCCAGTACTTC
TRBD2,TRBV5-8,TRBJ2-3,NA,CASSLLAGATDTQYF,TGTGCCAGCAGCTTGCTGGCGGGAGCAACAGATACGCAGTATTTT
NA,TRBV21-1,TRBJ2-7,NA,CASSRASPAYEQYF,TGTGCCAGCAGCAGGGCCTCTCCTGCCTACGAGCAGTACTTC
NA,TRBV28,TRBJ2-7,NA,CASSLGGQTYEQYF,TGTGCCAGCAGTCTGGGGGGACAGACCTACGAGCAGTACTTC
NA,TRBV10-3,TRBJ1-3,NA,CATRPAMSSGNTIYF,TGTGCCACCAGGCCGGCCATGAGCTCTGGAAACACCATATATTTT
TRBD1,TRBV5-5,TRBJ1-2,NA,CASSYTGEGGYTF,TGTGCCAGCAGCTATACAGGGGAAGGGGGCTACACCTTC
TRBD2,TRBV30,TRBJ2-3,NA,CAWTRGLGSADTQYF,TGTGCCTGGACCCGCGGACTAGGGAGTGCAGATACGCAGTATTTT
TRBD1,TRBV28,TRBJ1-2,once,CASSSGTAYGYTF,TGTGCCAGCAGTTCCGGGACAGCTTATGGCTACACCTTC
TRBD2,TRBV14,TRBJ2-7,NA,CASSQPLGLAGGRSYGEQYF,TGTGCCAGCAGCCAACCATTAGGACTAGCGGGAGGGCGTTCATATGGCGAGCAGTACTTC
NA,TRBV5-4,TRBJ2-7,NA,CASSLDGAYEQYF,TGTGCCAGCAGCCTGGACGGGGCCTACGAGCAGTACTTC
TRBD1,TRBV10-2,TRBJ1-5,once,CASSEEGQYQPQHF,TGCGCCAGCAGTGAGGAGGGACAGTATCAGCCCCAGCATTTT
NA,TRBV7-2,TRBJ2-7,NA,CASTPWAASYEQYF,TGTGCCAGCACCCCATGGGCTGCCTCCTACGAGCAGTACTTC
TRBD1,TRBV30,TRBJ2-5,NA,CAWSGGTAGETQYF,TGTGCCTGGAGTGGAGGGACAGCCGGGGAGACCCAGTACTTC
TRBD2,TRBV6-1,TRBJ2-7,NA,CASSEGELAVSYEQYF,TGTGCCAGCAGTGAAGGGGAACTAGCGGTGTCCTACGAGCAGTACTTC
NA,TRBV5-1,TRBJ1-6,NA,CASSLGGAGINSPLHF,TGCGCCAGCAGCCTGGGCGGGGCGGGGATTAATTCACCCCTCCACTTT
TRBD1,TRBV10-3,TRBJ2-5,NA,CAISGTASETQYF,TGTGCCATCAGCGGGACAGCCAGCGAGACCCAGTACTTC
NA,TRBV11-3,TRBJ2-3,NA,CASRSRYTDTQYF,TGTGCCAGCAGATCTCGGTACACAGATACGCAGTATTTT
TRBD1,TRBV7-9,TRBJ1-4,NA,CASSYPDRGGNEKLFF,TGTGCCAGCAGTTATCCCGACAGGGGAGGAAATGAAAAACTGTTTTTT
NA,TRBV6-5,TRBJ1-5,few,CASQEGRLSNQPQHF,TGTGCCAGCCAAGAAGGGCGATTGAGCAATCAGCCCCAGCATTTT
TRBD2,TRBV19,TRBJ2-1,NA,CASSNPGWGLAGGGYEQFF,TGTGCCAGTAGTAACCCCGGGTGGGGACTAGCGGGAGGGGGTTATGAGCAGTTCTTC
TRBD1,TRBV7-9,TRBJ2-5,NA,CASSPGTGRETQYF,TGTGCCAGCAGCCCCGGGACAGGGCGAGAGACCCAGTACTTC
NA,TRBV3-1/TRBV3-2,TRBJ1-3,few,CASSQDSSFGNTIYF,TGTGCCAGCAGCCAAGACTCTAGTTTTGGAAACACCATATATTTT
TRBD2,TRBV7-9,TRBJ2-1,NA,CASSHLLGLAGGDEQFF,TGTGCCAGCAGCCATTTGTTGGGGCTAGCGGGAGGTGATGAGCAGTTCTTC
TRBD1,TRBV6-5,TRBJ1-2,NA,CASSTPRDRALGYTF,TGTGCCAGCAGTACGCCCCGGGACAGGGCATTAGGCTACACCTTC
NA,TRBV3-1/TRBV3-2,TRBJ1-1,NA,CASSQDLSGTGTEAFF,TGTGCCAGCAGCCAAGATCTCTCAGGGACCGGCACTGAAGCTTTCTTT
NA,TRBV7-9,TRBJ2-3,NA,CASSPRVGGDADTQYF,TGTGCCAGCAGCCCAAGGGTGGGAGGTGACGCAGATACGCAGTATTTT
NA,TRBV3-1/TRBV3-2,TRBJ2-5,once,CASSQAPGVQETQYF,TGTGCCAGCAGCCAAGCTCCGGGAGTCCAAGAGACCCAGTACTTC
NA,TRBV18,TRBJ2-2,NA,CASSPQDGANTGELFF,TGTGCCAGCTCACCACAGGACGGCGCGAACACCGGGGAGCTGTTTTTT
TRBD1,TRBV5-6,TRBJ2-5,NA,CASSPTKGQNQETQYF,TGTGCCAGCAGCCCCACCAAGGGACAGAACCAAGAGACCCAGTACTTC
NA,TRBV13,TRBJ2-1,NA,CASQLDTYNEQFF,TGTGCCAGCCAGCTTGATACCTACAATGAGCAGTTCTTC
NA,TRBV19,TRBJ2-1,NA,CASSDSRGPSYNEQFF,TGTGCCAGTAGTGATTCCAGGGGCCCTTCCTACAATGAGCAGTTCTTC
TRBD2,TRBV5-1,TRBJ2-7,NA,CASSSTSAYEQYF,TGCGCCAGCAGCTCTACTAGCGCCTACGAGCAGTACTTC
TRBD1,TRBV6-2/TRBV6-3,TRBJ2-7,NA,CASSYSMVPGQNYEQYF,TGTGCCAGCAGTTACTCGATGGTACCGGGACAGAACTACGAGCAGTACTTC
NA,TRBV5-1,TRBJ2-1,NA,CASSLGGHEQFF,TGCGCCAGCAGCTTGGGGGGCCATGAGCAGTTCTTC
NA,TRBV28,TRBJ1-4,NA,CASLKSGIEKLFF,TGTGCCAGCCTTAAATCGGGAATCGAAAAACTGTTTTTT
NA,TRBV28,TRBJ1-4,NA,CASRGRPPTNEKLFF,TGTGCCAGCAGGGGCAGGCCTCCGACTAATGAAAAACTGTTTTTT
NA,TRBV28,TRBJ1-5,NA,CASSLFSPYSNQPQHF,TGTGCCAGCAGTTTATTCTCACCTTATAGCAATCAGCCCCAGCATTTT
NA,TRBV5-1,TRBJ2-4,NA,CASSPDQRNIQYF,TGCGCCAGCAGCCCCGACCAAAGAAACATTCAGTACTTC
NA,TRBV29-1,TRBJ2-6,NA,CSVVEGSGANVLTF,TGCAGCGTTGTAGAGGGCTCGGGGGCCAACGTCCTGACTTTC
NA,TRBV11-2,TRBJ1-2,NA,CASSLISGESSSGYTF,TGTGCCAGCAGCTTAATTTCGGGGGAATCGTCGTCTGGCTACACCTTC
NA,TRBV7-9,TRBJ1-4,once,CASSLFSGRSNEKLFF,TGTGCCAGCAGCTTATTTAGCGGGCGGAGTAATGAAAAACTGTTTTTT
NA,TRBV2,TRBJ1-5,NA,CASLSWAGQPQHF,TGTGCCAGCCTTTCCTGGGCGGGGCAGCCCCAGCATTTT